The next 28 T cell receptor beta chains were all read from a single sample in a study of cytomegalovirus exposure and HLA in healthy donors. The PCR made use of 60 Vbeta and 13 Jbeta primers. Profiling relied on immunoSEQ multiplex PCR, and the TCRdb table lists in-frame clones only, not all of them. Its clone listing holds 90,000 to 130,000 clones. Sequenced sample: PBMCs. The source is a young man in good health and CMV-seronegative.

The chain links TRBV7-2 to TRBJ1-1; D call uncertain. The CDR3 has 14 amino acids. Germline values: CDR1 SGHTA, CDR2 FQGNSA. V shed 6 bases and J shed 2 bases, with 13 bases lying between them. The CDR3 sequence: CASRRREGNTEAFF. DNA of the CDR3: TGTGCCAGCAGGAGACGGGAGGGCAACACTGAAGCTTTCTTT.

The chain combines TRBV7-3 with TRBJ1-6; the match to TRBD1 covers 7 bases. The CDR3 is 14 residues long. Germline CDR1 reads SGHTA; CDR2 reads FQGTGA. V lost 5 bases and J lost 9; bases outside the gene matches: 7. The DNA of the CDR3 is TGTGCCAGCAGCCCCGGACAGGCGGGTTCACCCCTCCACTTT. Translation: CASSPGQAGSPLHF.

The chain uses TRBV5-4 and TRBJ2-1, with D perhaps matching TRBD2 (6 bases). The CDR3 consists of 14 residues. Germline V gene sequence: CDR1 SGHNT, CDR2 YYREEE (reference sequence). Trimming removed 9 bases from V and 5 bases from J, with 18 bases in between. The CDR3 coding sequence is TGTGCCAAATTGGCCCGACCGGGGGACAATGAGCAGTTCTTC. Translating gives CAKLARPGDNEQFF. Looking up the rest from reference TRBV5-4 and TRBJ2-1 gives the full variable domain: ETGVTQSPTHLIKTRGQQVTLRCSSQSGHNTVSWYQQALGQGPQFIFQYYREEENGRGNFPPRFSGLQFPNYSSELNVNALELDDSALYLCAKLARPGDNEQFFGPGTRLTVL.

The chain carries TRBV19 and TRBJ1-5; tentative D call: TRBD1 (5 bases). Trimming pared 9 bases from V and 9 bases from J, leaving 21 bases between. There are 14 residues in the CDR3. Germline CDR1 reads LNHDA; CDR2 reads SQIVND (reference sequence). This chain's CDR3 is CASQDPGGGRPQHF. As DNA, the CDR3 is TGTGCCAGCCAGGATCCTGGGGGGGGGAGGCCCCAGCATTTT.

V and J are TRBV5-6 and TRBJ1-4; 8 bases are shared with TRBD1. The CDR3 is made up of 14 amino acids. The junction had 0 bases not matched to a gene; V was cut back by 1 base and J by 4 bases. Germline CDR1 reads SGHDT; CDR2 reads YYEEEE. CDR3 protein: CASSLTGGNEKLFF. CDR3 nucleotides: TGTGCCAGCAGCTTGACAGGGGGTAATGAAAAACTGTTTTTT.

The chain joins TRBV19 to TRBJ1-1; D is unclear. Trimming shortened V by 7 bases and J by 1 base, and 16 bases separated the two germline ends. The CDR3 is 15 residues long. The V gene's germline CDR1 is LNHDA and CDR2 SQIVND (reference sequence). The CDR3 DNA reads TGTGCCAGTACCATCGGTGCCTGGTCGAACACTGAAGCTTTCTTT. Translation: CASTIGAWSNTEAFF.

V and J are TRBV30 and TRBJ1-1, with D perhaps matching TRBD1 (5 bases). This CDR3 is 12 amino acids long. V was clipped by 7 bases and J by 1 base, with 10 bases between them. Germline CDR1 and CDR2: GTSNPN and SVGIG (reference sequence). The CDR3 reads CASAGGNTEAFF. For the CDR3, the DNA is TGTGCCTCGGCGGGGGGGAACACTGAAGCTTTCTTT.

This chain uses TRBV7-3 with TRBJ1-1; weak D call: TRBD1 (6 bases). There are 15 residues in the CDR3. CDR1 and CDR2 (germline): SGHTA, FQGTGA. V lost 1 base and J 4 bases, leaving 13 bases between the germline ends. The DNA for the CDR3 is TGTGCCAGCAGCTTAAACCCGACAGGCGGCACTGAAGCTTTCTTT. It translates to CASSLNPTGGTEAFF.

The chain joins TRBV5-1 to TRBJ2-7; maybe TRBD1 (5 bases). With 0 bases removed from V and 4 bases from J, the gap between germline ends came to 11 bases. CDR3 length: 14 residues. Per germline, CDR1 SGHRS and CDR2 YFSETQ. The CDR3 nucleotides read TGCGCCAGCAGCTTGGACGGACATCCATACGAGCAGTACTTC. Protein: CASSLDGHPYEQYF.

The chain combines TRBV2 with TRBJ1-4, with TRBD1 as a possible D gene (5 bases). CDR1 is SNHLY and CDR2 is FYNNEI in the germline V gene. V was clipped by 4 bases and J by 4 bases, with 7 bases between them. CDR3 size: 13 residues. The CDR3 here is CASSGGVNEKLFF. The DNA for the CDR3 is TGTGCCAGCAGTGGGGGGGTTAATGAAAAACTGTTTTTT.

The genes are TRBV14 and TRBJ2-7, with TRBD2 matching over 15 bases. CDR3 length equals 19 residues. Losses at the gene ends were 5 bases for V and 0 bases for J; bases not matched to a gene: 11. CDR1 is SGHDN, CDR2 FVKESK, per germline. CDR3 sequence: CASSSHPGLAGGDSYEQYF. The CDR3 DNA sequence: TGTGCCAGCAGCTCCCACCCGGGACTAGCGGGGGGCGACTCCTACGAGCAGTACTTC.

The V call is TRBV7-7, the J call TRBJ2-5, with 8 bases identical to TRBD1. Trimming cost V 5 bases and J 5 bases; bases outside gene matches: 4. The germline V gene encodes CDR1 SSHAT and CDR2 FNYEAQ (reference sequence). The CDR3 has 13 residues. This CDR3 is CASSRQGPETQYF. The CDR3 bases are TGTGCCAGCAGCCGACAGGGGCCGGAGACCCAGTACTTC.

The rearrangement joins TRBV2 to TRBJ1-2; perhaps TRBD1 as D (5 bases). Deletions cut 3 bases from V and 4 bases from J, with 15 bases between. CDR1 and CDR2 (germline): SNHLY, FYNNEI. The length of the CDR3 is 15 residues. The CDR3, as DNA: TGTGCCAGCAGTGAGGGAAGACAGCCTATCTATGGCTACACCTTC. Translating it yields CASSEGRQPIYGYTF.

V usage is TRBV15 and J usage is TRBJ2-7, with 12 bases matching TRBD2. Trimming cost V 3 bases and J 3 bases; bases outside gene matches: 6. The CDR3 covers 16 residues. CDR1 and CDR2 (germline): LNHNV, YYDKDF (reference sequence). In DNA form, the CDR3 reads TGTGCCACCAGCAGCCGACTAGCGGGGGTGTACTACGAGCAGTACTTC. Its protein is CATSSRLAGVYYEQYF.

The chain has TRBV6-5 and TRBJ2-6; 8 nucleotides line up with TRBD1. This CDR3 comprises 16 residues. Germline loops: CDR1 MNHEY, CDR2 SVGAGI. V lost 4 bases and J lost 2; bases outside the gene matches: 4. CDR3 residues: CASSWSGGAGANVLTF. In DNA form, the CDR3 reads TGTGCCAGCAGTTGGTCAGGGGGCGCTGGGGCCAACGTCCTGACTTTC.

The V and J genes are TRBV28 and TRBJ2-5; weak D call: TRBD2 (6 bases). The DNA end favors TRBJ2-7, so the J call may be wrong. Per germline, CDR1 MDHEN and CDR2 SYDVKM. This CDR3 comprises 15 residues. The CDR3 sequence is CASSYSGEARLEQYF. The CDR3 bases are TGTGCCAGCAGTTATTCCGGGGAGGCTCGGCTCGAGCAGTACTTC.

The V and J genes are TRBV7-9 and TRBJ2-2; no clear D. V shed 5 bases and J shed 9 bases, with 13 bases lying between them. CDR3 length: 13 amino acids. CDR1 is SEHNR and CDR2 is FQNEAQ in the germline V gene (reference sequence). This chain's CDR3 is CASSPPIVRELFF. The CDR3 nucleotides are TGTGCCAGCAGCCCCCCAATAGTCCGGGAGCTGTTTTTT.

The chain joins TRBV6-6 to TRBJ1-5, with 10 bases lining up with TRBD1. The CDR3 covers 15 residues. The germline V gene has CDR1 MNHNY and CDR2 SVGAGI (reference sequence). Germline trimming cut 0 bases from V and 7 bases from J; bases unmatched to any gene: 3. CDR3 bases: TGTGCCAGCAGTTACTCAGGACAGGGGGACCAGCCCCAGCATTTT. This gives the protein CASSYSGQGDQPQHF.

J is TRBJ2-1 and V is TRBV5-4; 8 bases map to TRBD2. The CDR3 runs 13 residues. V lost 3 bases and J lost 6; bases outside the gene matches: 2. The germline V gene encodes CDR1 SGHNT and CDR2 YYREEE (reference sequence). The CDR3 here is CASSSGGGNEQFF. DNA of the CDR3: TGTGCCAGCAGCTCCGGGGGGGGCAATGAGCAGTTCTTC.

This chain connects TRBV19 to TRBJ2-7, with unresolved D. The CDR3 runs to 14 residues. Trimming pared 5 bases from V and 3 bases from J, leaving 14 bases between. Germline loops: CDR1 LNHDA, CDR2 SQIVND (reference sequence). For the CDR3, the DNA is TGTGCCAGTAGTGGGTCCCTCGAGGACTACGAGCAGTACTTC. It codes for CASSGSLEDYEQYF.

The chain's CDR3 is CASSEEAGGSYNEQFF. In DNA, the CDR3 is TGTGCCAGCAGTGAAGAAGCGGGGGGGTCCTACAATGAGCAGTTCTTC. The chain couples TRBV2 to TRBJ2-1, with TRBD2 identical over 10 bases. Germline CDR1 reads SNHLY; CDR2 reads FYNNEI. CDR3 length equals 16 residues. Unmatched junction bases numbered 1, after V lost 1 base and J lost 1 base.

The chain has TRBV30 and TRBJ1-2, with a weak D call TRBD1 (6 bases). The CDR3 runs to 13 residues. Germline CDR1 is GTSNPN and CDR2 is SVGIG (reference sequence). V was clipped by 3 bases and J by 4 bases, with 12 bases between them. The CDR3 DNA sequence: TGTGCCTGGAGGGGCGGACAGATCTATGGCTACACCTTC. It translates to CAWRGGQIYGYTF.

The CDR3 here is CARSLLGGLHYGYTF. The DNA for the CDR3 is TGTGCCAGAAGCTTGCTCGGGGGACTGCACTATGGCTACACCTTC. The rearrangement joins TRBV5-3 to TRBJ1-2; D possibly corresponds to TRBD1 (5 bases). TRBV5-3 is flagged as an ORF with uncertain function. This CDR3 contains 15 residues. V was clipped by 1 base and J by 3 bases, with 13 bases between them.

The rearrangement joins TRBV5-1 to TRBJ2-3, with D perhaps matching TRBD2 (5 bases). Trimming left V 1 base short and J 5 bases short, with 14 bases between. CDR3 length: 15 amino acids. Germline lookup yields CDR1 SGHRS and CDR2 YFSETQ. CDR3 bases: TGCGCCAGCAGCTTGATAGGCCTAGCTGAAGATACGCAGTATTTT. Amino acids: CASSLIGLAEDTQYF.

V usage is TRBV19 and J usage is TRBJ2-1; 8 bases agree with TRBD2. The CDR3 has 17 amino acids. Germline assignment: CDR1 LNHDA and CDR2 SQIVND (reference sequence). The V and J ends lost 6 bases and 4 bases, in that order; junction bases with no gene match: 14. The CDR3 loop reads CASSSLPGGALYNEQFF. The CDR3 nucleotides read TGTGCCAGTAGCTCCCTCCCCGGGGGGGCCCTATACAATGAGCAGTTCTTC.

The chain couples TRBV7-2 to TRBJ2-2; 8 nucleotides line up with TRBD2. The germline CDR1 and CDR2 sequences are SGHTA and FQGNSA. V was clipped by 1 base and J by 7 bases; unmatched bases: 5. The CDR3 consists of 15 residues. CDR3: CASSLGRGDIGELFF. The CDR3 DNA reads TGTGCCAGCAGCTTAGGGCGGGGGGACATCGGGGAGCTGTTTTTT.

About this clone: This CDR3 is also generated by other DNA sequences in the sample. The CDR3 here is CASSPLSWRGGITDTQYF. Here the CDR3 DNA reads TGTGCCAGCAGCCCTCTATCGTGGCGGGGGGGAATAACAGATACGCAGTATTTT. The chain is built from TRBV27 and TRBJ2-3; 9 positions match TRBD2. Germline trimming cut 6 bases from V and 3 bases from J; bases unmatched to any gene: 16. Germline lookup yields CDR1 MNHEY and CDR2 SMNVEV (reference sequence). This CDR3 has 18 amino acids.

The chain carries TRBV5-4 and TRBJ2-3, with a tentative D call TRBD1 (5 bases). The V end lost 2 bases, the J end lost 3 bases, and 13 bases lay between the germline ends. Looked up from germline, CDR1 is SGHNT and CDR2 is YYREEE (reference sequence). The CDR3 length is 15 residues. DNA for the CDR3: TGTGCCAGCAGCTTACACGGCAGGGCGACAGATACGCAGTATTTT. Protein: CASSLHGRATDTQYF.